Below, 10 T cell receptor beta chains from the same sample are listed, as sequenced in a study of identical twins. TCRdb itself ran the 5' RACE reads through MiXCR, one entry per CDR3 protein. The sample has roughly 230,000 distinct CDR3 sequences; approximately 8.3% are singletons. The data also belong to a second study, concerning yellow fever vaccine responses in identical twins.

Sequencing was done on a sample of CD8+ T cells sorted from blood. Receptors were obtained from a woman younger than 30 in good health.

The V and J genes are TRBV14 and TRBJ2-7; no reliable D call. The V end lost 0 bases, the J end lost 2 bases, and 8 bases lay between the germline ends. This CDR3 region has 14 residues. The V gene's germline CDR1 is SGHDN and CDR2 FVKESK. The CDR3 bases are TGTGCCAGCAGCCAAGATTACAAAGCCTACGAGCAGTACTTC. It translates to CASSQDYKAYEQYF.

The table lists this clonotype with many counts. This chain joins TRBV29-1 and TRBJ2-1, with D unresolved. V shed 8 bases and J shed 5 bases, with 16 bases lying between them. Germline V gene data show CDR1 as SQVTM and CDR2 as ANQGSEA. This CDR3 has 13 residues. The CDR3 loop reads CSSGLGANNEQFF. The CDR3 region has the DNA TGCAGCTCTGGCCTTGGTGCGAACAATGAGCAGTTCTTC.

The chain couples TRBV4-3 to TRBJ2-3, with 8 positions matching TRBD2. V dropped 4 bases and J dropped 1; count of bases not matched to a gene: 7. The CDR3 runs 16 residues. Germline-derived CDR1 and CDR2 are LGHNA and YSLEER. The DNA of the CDR3 is TGCGCCAGCAGCCCGGATACTAGCGGACGCACAGATACGCAGTATTTT. This codes for CASSPDTSGRTDTQYF.

This clonotype was found a few times. The chain links TRBV14 to TRBJ2-5; 11 nucleotides agree with TRBD2. Germline CDR1 is SGHDN and CDR2 is FVKESK. The CDR3 runs 17 residues. The V segment lost 5 bases and the J segment 2 bases; nucleotides outside the gene matches: 10. The CDR3, as DNA: TGTGCCAGCAGCGCGTTACCGGGACTAGCGGTACAAGAGACCCAGTACTTC. Translation: CASSALPGLAVQETQYF.

There are a few counts of this clonotype. The rearrangement joins TRBV10-3 to TRBJ1-6; no clear D. The V end lost 3 bases, the J end lost 14 bases, and 17 bases lay between the germline ends. Germline loops: CDR1 ENHRY, CDR2 SYGVKD. This CDR3 region has 14 residues. This CDR3 is CAISDPSTAVALHF. CDR3 bases: TGTGCCATCAGTGACCCGTCCACTGCTGTCGCCCTCCACTTT.

There are many counts of this clonotype. The chain links TRBV3-1 to TRBJ1-2; D remains ambiguous. Trimming removed 3 bases at V and 0 bases at J, with 11 bases between. Germline V gene sequence: CDR1 LGHDT, CDR2 YNNKEL (reference sequence). The CDR3 is 15 amino acids. The CDR3 region is CASSQEGRANYGYTF. The CDR3 nucleotides are TGTGCCAGCAGCCAGGAGGGAAGGGCTAACTATGGCTACACCTTC.

Notes on this clonotype: Without the conserved terminal phenylalanine or tryptophan, this CDR3 likely stems from a read error. The chain is built from TRBV7-7 and TRBJ2-2; D ambiguous. The germline V gene has CDR1 SSHAT and CDR2 FNYEAQ (reference sequence). The CDR3 has 12 residues. The CDR3 is CASSPDDGELFL. CDR3 sequence (DNA): TGTGCTAGCAGCCCGGACGACGGGGAGCTGTTTCTT.

The CDR3 reads CASSTFVILAGDQETQYF. The CDR3 DNA reads TGTGCCAGCAGCACCTTCGTAATACTAGCGGGGGACCAAGAGACCCAGTACTTC. The gene calls are TRBV2 and TRBJ2-5; TRBD2 matches at 11 bases. Trimming removed 6 bases from V and 0 bases from J; junction bases left unmatched: 12. Germline assignment: CDR1 SNHLY and CDR2 FYNNEI. The CDR3 has 18 residues.

The chain combines TRBV27 with TRBJ2-1; maybe TRBD2 (8 bases). In germline, CDR1 is MNHEY, CDR2 SMNVEV (reference sequence). This CDR3 is built from 14 residues. Trimming shortened V by 7 bases and J by 9 bases, and 19 bases separated the two germline ends. CDR3 loop: CASTSGGGLAEQFF. Written as DNA, the CDR3 is TGTGCCAGCACCTCGGGAGGGGGCCTAGCTGAGCAGTTCTTC.

There are a few counts of this clonotype. The rearrangement uses TRBV7-6 and TRBJ2-1; D possibly uses TRBD1 or TRBD2 (5 bases each). Germline V gene sequence: CDR1 SGHVS, CDR2 FNYEAQ. The CDR3 covers 12 residues. Trimming cost V 1 base and J 9 bases, with 7 bases left between them. CDR3: CASSLVGTEQFF. The CDR3 coding sequence is TGTGCCAGCAGCTTAGTGGGGACTGAGCAGTTCTTC.